This is a list of T cell receptor beta chains from one sample in a study of response to subunit inactivated influenza vaccine. One entry per CDR3 protein, called by TCRdb with MiXCR from the RT-PCR reads. The repertoire holds about 480,000 distinct CDR3 sequences, with over 25% as singletons. The material sequenced was CD4+ T cells sorted from PBMCs, taken around 5 days after vaccination. The receptors come from a man aged 50-60 years who received an inactivated influenza vaccine. Both conserved end residues are part of each CDR3. The D gene is left open where the match is weak. Rows may omit the clone size; those that give it use once, few, many or a size class.

D gene | J gene | CDR3 length | clone size | V gene | CDR3 DNA | CDR3 protein
. | TRBJ1-1 | 15 | . | TRBV4-3 | TGCGCCAGCAGCCAAGACTCAGGGTCGAACACTGAAGCTTTCTTT | CASSQDSGSNTEAFF
. | TRBJ2-7 | 12 | few | TRBV7-2 | TGTGCCAGCCTCAGCGAGGCCTACGAGCAGTACTTC | CASLSEAYEQYF
TRBD1 | TRBJ1-1 | 15 | . | TRBV12-3/TRBV12-4 | TGTGCCAGCAGTCCCCACGGACAGGTGAACACTGAAGCTTTCTTT | CASSPHGQVNTEAFF
. | TRBJ1-3 | 11 | few | TRBV29-1 | TGCAGCGTTGGAGTGGGAAACACCATATATTTT | CSVGVGNTIYF
. | TRBJ2-7 | 12 | . | TRBV6-5 | TGTGCCAGCAGTGTCCCCCCCTACGAGCAGTACTTC | CASSVPPYEQYF
. | TRBJ2-2 | 12 | . | TRBV7-3 | TGTGCCAGCAGCCCTTTTTCCGGGGAGCTGTTTTTT | CASSPFSGELFF
TRBD2 | TRBJ2-1 | 18 | many | TRBV20-1 | TGCAGTGCTAGACGTAGACGACTAGCGGGAGGGCCGGCGGGTGAGCAGTTCTTC | CSARRRRLAGGPAGEQFF
. | TRBJ2-7 | 12 | . | TRBV20-1 | TGCAGTGCTAGGGGTATTTCCTACGAGCAGTACTTC | CSARGISYEQYF
TRBD1 | TRBJ1-2 | 14 | few | TRBV6-1 | TGTGCCAGCAGTCGACAGGGGTTCGGGTATGGCTACACCTTC | CASSRQGFGYGYTF
TRBD2 | TRBJ2-7 | 17 | . | TRBV5-1 | TGCGCCAGCAGCTTGGCCGGGGGACTAGCGGGAGCATACGAGCAGTACTTC | CASSLAGGLAGAYEQYF
. | TRBJ2-2 | 15 | . | TRBV20-1 | TGCAGTGCTCAGCAGGGAATTCCGAACACCGGGGAGCTGTTTTTT | CSAQQGIPNTGELFF
. | TRBJ2-2 | 13 | few | TRBV12-3/TRBV12-4 | TGTGCCAGCAGTAATCTGGCCACCGGGGAGCTGTTTTTT | CASSNLATGELFF
. | TRBJ1-1 | 13 | . | TRBV7-7 | TGTGCCAGCAGCTACAACAGGGACACTGAAGCTTTCTTT | CASSYNRDTEAFF
TRBD1 | TRBJ1-1 | 15 | few | TRBV7-9 | TGTGCCAGCAGCAGAGACAGGGTTAGGAACACTGAAGCTTTCTTT | CASSRDRVRNTEAFF
. | TRBJ1-4 | 15 | . | TRBV5-1 | TGCGCCAGCAGCCTCTGGGACACCGACTCGGAAAAACTGTTTTTT | CASSLWDTDSEKLFF
. | TRBJ2-3 | 15 | few | TRBV5-1 | TGCGCCAGCAGCTTGGCTAGGACCACCACAGATACGCAGTATTTT | CASSLARTTTDTQYF
TRBD1 | TRBJ2-7 | 16 | . | TRBV18 | TGTGCCAGCTCACCACCCGGGACAGGGAATTTCTACGAGCAGTACTTC | CASSPPGTGNFYEQYF
. | TRBJ2-7 | 15 | few | TRBV12-3/TRBV12-4 | TGTGCCAGCAGTCGGGGGCCCTCTGGGGGGATCGAGCAGTACTTC | CASSRGPSGGIEQYF
TRBD2 | TRBJ2-1 | 16 | . | TRBV6-2/TRBV6-3 | TGTGCCAGCAGTAGCCCTAGCGGGGAGGCCTACAATGAGCAGTTCTTC | CASSSPSGEAYNEQFF
. | TRBJ2-7 | 13 | once | TRBV12-3/TRBV12-4 | TGTGCCAGCAGTCGGCGTGCGCTGGTTGAGCAGTACTTC | CASSRRALVEQYF
TRBD2 | TRBJ2-1 | 22 | . | TRBV12-3/TRBV12-4 | TGTGCCAGCAGTTTAAGTTGGGTGTTAGGACTAGGGCGTATTTGCTCCTACAATGAGCAGTTCTTC | CASSLSWVLGLGRICSYNEQFF
. | TRBJ1-5 | 13 | . | TRBV12-3/TRBV12-4 | TGTGCCAGCAGTTTTTGGGGAGATCAGCCCCAGCATTTT | CASSFWGDQPQHF
. | TRBJ2-3 | 15 | few | TRBV4-2 | TGTGCCAGCAGCCAAGATCAGCGGGGCACAGATACGCAGTATTTT | CASSQDQRGTDTQYF
. | TRBJ2-1 | 12 | . | TRBV5-1 | TGCGCCAGCGGCGAGCTATACAATGAGCAGTTCTTC | CASGELYNEQFF
TRBD1 | TRBJ1-1 | 15 | . | TRBV7-2 | TGTGCCAGCAGCCCTCGGGACAGTGGGAACACTGAAGCTTTCTTT | CASSPRDSGNTEAFF
TRBD2 | TRBJ2-1 | 15 | . | TRBV24-1 | TGTGCCACCCAACAGGCTAGCGGGAGATACAATGAGCAGTTCTTC | CATQQASGRYNEQFF
TRBD2 | TRBJ2-3 | 18 | . | TRBV19 | TGTGCCAGTAGTCCGCGGACTAGCGGGGGGGCCTTTTCAGATACGCAGTATTTT | CASSPRTSGGAFSDTQYF